This T cell receptor (beta chain) was captured by sequencing in a study of cytomegalovirus exposure and HLA in healthy donors. Whole-study context: In a previous analysis, about 100 million unique TCR beta sequences were found from 170 million or so T cells.

Germline assignment: CDR1 SGHVS and CDR2 FNYEAQ. J gave up 3 bases and V 5 bases, and 4 bases lay outside the gene matches. This CDR3 contains 15 residues. Vbeta (60) and Jbeta (13) primers were used in the PCR. Only in-frame clones appear in the TCRdb table, and some are missing; sequencing was by immunoSEQ multiplex PCR. Of 100,000 to 150,000 clones in the sample, about 86% were seen once. The rearrangement links TRBV7-6 to TRBJ1-1, with 12 bases identical to TRBD1. The sequence was collected from a young man in good health and CMV-seronegative. The specimen sequenced was PBMCs. The chain's CDR3 is CASSEWDRGHTEAFF. Written as DNA, the CDR3 is TGTGCCAGCAGCGAATGGGACAGGGGGCACACTGAAGCTTTCTTT.